The 8 T cell receptor beta chains presented below share a single source sample, sequenced in a study of blood T cell repertoires in COVID-19. The assay was immunoSEQ multiplex PCR, and TCRdb's table has in-frame clones only and misses some. In the table there are more than 95,000 clones, 75% to 90% of which are singletons. The sample comprised peripheral blood. Every receptor here comes from an elderly woman with COVID-19, enrolled during active disease.

J is TRBJ2-1 and V is TRBV6-2 or TRBV6-3, with 12 bases matching TRBD2. Per germline, CDR1 MNHEY and CDR2 SVGEGT. The CDR3 covers 18 residues. V shed 6 bases, J shed 1 base, and the junction held 10 bases outside the gene matches. The CDR3 DNA is TGTGCCAGCAGCTCAGATGGGACTAGCGGGCGTTCCTACAATGAGCAGTTCTTC. Translating it yields CASSSDGTSGRSYNEQFF.

This clone was counted only a few times. V is TRBV28 and J is TRBJ1-6; D not resolved. The CDR3 sequence is 14 residues long. V dropped 3 bases and J dropped 2 bases, with 5 bases sitting between them. Germline CDR1 MDHEN, CDR2 SYDVKM. The CDR3 DNA reads TGTGCCAGCAGTTTCACAACCTATAATTCACCCCTCCACTTT. This sequence encodes CASSFTTYNSPLHF.

The chain carries TRBV14 and TRBJ1-4; D remains ambiguous. Germline assignment: CDR1 SGHDN and CDR2 FVKESK. V lost 4 bases to trimming and J lost 0 bases, with 3 bases between them. The CDR3 totals 13 residues. DNA of the CDR3: TGTGCCAGCAGCCGAGCAACTAATGAAAAACTGTTTTTT. It yields the protein CASSRATNEKLFF.

The chain joins TRBV7-2 to TRBJ1-2; the match to TRBD1 covers 11 bases. V dropped 5 bases and J dropped 5; count of bases not matched to a gene: 7. CDR3 length equals 15 residues. CDR1 is SGHTA, CDR2 FQGNSA, per germline. CDR3: CASSPRTGGDYGYTF. Here the CDR3 DNA reads TGTGCCAGCAGCCCCAGGACAGGGGGCGATTATGGCTACACCTTC.

The chain employs TRBV11-2 and TRBJ2-5; TRBD2 might be the D (5 bases). The CDR3 runs 13 residues. V was shortened by 4 bases and J by 2 bases, with 8 bases between the two germline ends. The V gene's germline CDR1 is SGHAT and CDR2 FQNNGV. The CDR3: CASSSGIQETQYF. As DNA, the CDR3 is TGTGCCAGCAGCTCCGGGATTCAAGAGACCCAGTACTTC.

The chain carries TRBV27 and TRBJ2-3; TRBD2 agrees at 13 bases. The length of the CDR3 is 16 residues. V shed 5 bases, J shed 3 bases, and the junction held 5 bases outside the gene matches. Germline V gives CDR1 MNHEY, CDR2 SMNVEV (reference sequence). This CDR3 reads CASSPKLAGGTDTQYF. The CDR3 DNA reads as TGTGCCAGCAGTCCAAAACTAGCGGGAGGGACAGATACGCAGTATTTT.

This chain links TRBV9 with TRBJ2-7; 11 nucleotides match TRBD1. This CDR3 spans 15 amino acids. Trimming at V came to 3 bases and at J to 0 bases, leaving 2 bases not matched to a gene. Germline lookup yields CDR1 SGDLS and CDR2 YYNGEE. CDR3 protein: CASSAGQGGSYEQYF. DNA of the CDR3: TGTGCCAGCAGCGCGGGACAGGGGGGCTCCTACGAGCAGTACTTC.

The chain combines TRBV3-1 (or the pseudogene TRBV3-2) with TRBJ2-1; 10 nucleotides align to TRBD2. This CDR3 has 18 residues. Germline CDR1 and CDR2: LGHDT and YNNKEL (reference sequence). V lost 0 bases to trimming and J lost 2 bases; unmatched junction nucleotides: 7. The CDR3 DNA reads TGTGCCAGCAGCCAAGATCGGCGCCTAGCGGGAGCCTACAATGAGCAGTTCTTC. It specifies CASSQDRRLAGAYNEQFF.